This T cell receptor (beta chain) was documented in a study of T cells in Graves' hyperthyroidism and ophthalmopathy (dated by TCRdb to about 2019). Concerning the study at large: Peripheral blood samples were taken at the time of initial diagnosis, prior to any treatment. TCR V-J signatures able to tell the groups apart were searched for in a discovery cohort of 90 to 100 patients, of whom more than 40 had Graves' ophthalmopathy and around 58 had stable Graves' hyperthyroidism. Whether ophthalmopathy could be predicted prospectively was tested in an independent validation cohort made up of 18 to 20 hyperthyroidism patients plus 17 patients who later progressed to ophthalmopathy. The 100 discovery patients were divided at random into training and test sets in a 7:3 ratio. In several Graves' hyperthyroidism patients, the study also compared T-cell repertoires from thyroid tissue with T-cell repertoires from blood. After sampling, hyperthyroidism patients received methimazole starting at 30 mg daily, and ophthalmopathy patients received high-dose intravenous methylprednisolone. The paper reports TCR Vbeta CDR3 sequencing of about 140 peripheral blood samples: approximately 41 ophthalmopathy, over 70 hyperthyroidism and around 17 progressor patients. The research as a whole found: Most expanded thyroid clonotypes (frequency above 0.001) were also found in blood, which suggests that blood repertoires may mirror thyroid immune responses. In validation, the model predicted progression to ophthalmopathy with roughly 66% sensitivity and less than 75% specificity, a median of around 6.6 months before onset. A 13 V-J signature model separated ophthalmopathy from stable hyperthyroidism, with approximately 87% sensitivity and about 81% specificity in cross-validation and 80%/75% in testing. Sample size was not statistically predetermined, and blinding of investigators to group allocation was not performed.

Trimming accounts for 1 base at V and 1 base at J, while the number of junction bases matched to no gene is 7. The CDR3 runs 17 residues from the cysteine to the phenylalanine. Only the CDR3 DNA stays, 51 bases, in frame from base 1. CDR1 GTSNPN and CDR2 SVGIG were looked up in the germline V gene (reference sequence). This clonotype came up many times. Its antigen is currently not known. The sample holds no much larger clone one base away, and base qualities are not on file. Amplification of TCR beta CDR3 regions was carried out from RNA transcripts. A first-round RT-PCR of the TCR CDR3 used the HTBI primer set with the Qiagen OneStep RT-PCR kit. Libraries were constructed in a second round of multiplex PCR, after which size selection and purification were carried out. Paired-end sequencing of the libraries was performed with 100 bp reads on an Illumina HiSeq2000. In the authors' own workflow: SOAPnuke was used to process the raw data, with reads discarded if the reads contained adapters or uncalled bases, had a mean Phred below 15, or lacked an exact constant-primer or identifier match. COPE v1.2.5 was used to merge the high-quality paired reads, and each unique nucleotide sequence was defined as a clonotype. MiTCR v1.1 was used to align the clonotypes against IMGT TRBV, TRBD and TRBJ reference segments. The analysis included only V-J combinations with a frequency above 0.0001, which together covered around 99% of the repertoires. The TCS score was defined as the ratio of F50 (clonal expansion) to E x V (chaos), calculated using BLOSUM62-based TCRdist between CDR3 peptides within each V-J. Welch's t-statistics and random forest reduced just over 500 V-J features to roughly 13, which were used in a naive Bayes classifier (R e1071). TCRdb ran its own pipeline on the public reads, namely fastp trimming at Q25 and MiXCR clone calling, and kept in-frame beta chains. Identical CDR3 protein sequences are pooled into one entry, listed with their most common genes and DNA. These V and J calls derive from TCRdb rather than the authors' analysis. This sample comprises hundreds of thousands of distinct CDR3 sequences, roughly 14% of them detected only once. The ten biggest clones cover 13% of the sample.

Ophthalmopathy patients had moderately to severely active disease, Clinical Activity Score of at least 3, NOSPECS grade of at least 4, and duration under 3 months. Any patient with an uncontrolled infection, another autoimmune disease, pregnancy or lactation was excluded. Diagnoses were based on clinical symptoms, serum thyroxine and TRAb, thyroid ultrasound and orbital computed tomography. PBMCs were separated from roughly 10 ml of fresh peripheral blood using Ficoll-Paque density gradient centrifugation. Total RNA was extracted using Trizol reagent, and RNA quality was assessed on an Agilent 2100 Bioanalyzer.

The receptor's source is a young man with Graves' ophthalmopathy. Sequences were obtained from blood. The V and J genes are TRBV30 and TRBJ2-6; 7 bases in the middle match TRBD1. CDR3 protein: CAWSEGDSGSGANVLTF. The nucleotide sequence is TGTGCCTGGAGTGAGGGGGACAGTGGTTCTGGGGCCAACGTCCTGACTTTC.